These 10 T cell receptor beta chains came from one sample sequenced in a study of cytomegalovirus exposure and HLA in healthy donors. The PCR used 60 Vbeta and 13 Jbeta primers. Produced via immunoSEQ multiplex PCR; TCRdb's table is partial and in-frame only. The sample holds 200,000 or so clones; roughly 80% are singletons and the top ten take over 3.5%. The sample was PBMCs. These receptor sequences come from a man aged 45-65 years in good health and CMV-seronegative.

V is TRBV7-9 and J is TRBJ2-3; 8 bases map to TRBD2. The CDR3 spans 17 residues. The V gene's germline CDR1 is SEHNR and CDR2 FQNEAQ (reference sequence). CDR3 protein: CSARPSGAGGSTDTQYF. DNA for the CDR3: TGTTCCGCCCGTCCCTCGGGGGCGGGGGGATCCACAGATACGCAGTATTTT.

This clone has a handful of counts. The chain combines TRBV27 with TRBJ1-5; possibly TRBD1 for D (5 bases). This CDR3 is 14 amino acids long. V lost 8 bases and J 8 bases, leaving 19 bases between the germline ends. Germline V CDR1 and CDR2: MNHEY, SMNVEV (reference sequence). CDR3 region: CASRGDIQSEPQHF. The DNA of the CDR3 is TGTGCCAGCCGGGGGGATATACAGTCTGAGCCCCAGCATTTT.

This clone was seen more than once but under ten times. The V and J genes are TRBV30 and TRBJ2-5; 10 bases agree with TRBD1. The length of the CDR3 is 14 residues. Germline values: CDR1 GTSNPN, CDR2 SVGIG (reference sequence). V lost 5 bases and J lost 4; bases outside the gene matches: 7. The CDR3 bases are TGTGCCTGGGAGGGACAGGGGCGAGGAGAGACCCAGTACTTC. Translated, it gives CAWEGQGRGETQYF.

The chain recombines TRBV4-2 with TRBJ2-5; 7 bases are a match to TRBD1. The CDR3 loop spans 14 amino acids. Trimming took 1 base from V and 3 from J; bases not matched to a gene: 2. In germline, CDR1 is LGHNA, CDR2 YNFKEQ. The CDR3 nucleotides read TGTGCCAGCAGCCAAGTCGACAGGGAAGAGACCCAGTACTTC. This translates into CASSQVDREETQYF.

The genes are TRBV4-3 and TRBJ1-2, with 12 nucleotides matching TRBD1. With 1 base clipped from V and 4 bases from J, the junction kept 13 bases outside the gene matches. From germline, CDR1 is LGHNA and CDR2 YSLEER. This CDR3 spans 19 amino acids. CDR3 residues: CASSQGGGTGGRGSYGYTF. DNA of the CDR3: TGCGCCAGCAGCCAAGGGGGGGGGACAGGGGGCCGAGGAAGCTATGGCTACACCTTC.

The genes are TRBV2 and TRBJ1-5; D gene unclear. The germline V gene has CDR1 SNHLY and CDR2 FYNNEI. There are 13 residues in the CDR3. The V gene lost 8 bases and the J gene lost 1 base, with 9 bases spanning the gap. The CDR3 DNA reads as TGTGCCAGCTCCCTCGAGAGCAATCAGCCCCAGCATTTT. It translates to CASSLESNQPQHF.

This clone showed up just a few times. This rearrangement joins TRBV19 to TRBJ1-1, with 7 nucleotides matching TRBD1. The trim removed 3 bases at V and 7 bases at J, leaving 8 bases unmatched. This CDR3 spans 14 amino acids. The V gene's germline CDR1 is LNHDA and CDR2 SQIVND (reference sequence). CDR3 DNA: TGTGCCAGTAGTATCTCAGGGGGGTCGGGTGAAGCTTTCTTT. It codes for CASSISGGSGEAFF.

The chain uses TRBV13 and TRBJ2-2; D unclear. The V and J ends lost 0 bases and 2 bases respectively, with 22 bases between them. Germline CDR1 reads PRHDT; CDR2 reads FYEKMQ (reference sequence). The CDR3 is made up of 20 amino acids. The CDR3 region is CASSLGRLNLPTSNTGELFF. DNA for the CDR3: TGTGCCAGCAGCTTAGGCAGGCTCAATCTTCCGACATCAAACACCGGGGAGCTGTTTTTT. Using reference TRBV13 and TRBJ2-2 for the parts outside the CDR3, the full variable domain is AAGVIQSPRHLIKEKRETATLKCYPIPRHDTVYWYQQGPGQDPQFLISFYEKMQSDKGSIPDRFSAQQFSDYHSELNMSSLELGDSALYFCASSLGRLNLPTSNTGELFFGEGSRLTVL.

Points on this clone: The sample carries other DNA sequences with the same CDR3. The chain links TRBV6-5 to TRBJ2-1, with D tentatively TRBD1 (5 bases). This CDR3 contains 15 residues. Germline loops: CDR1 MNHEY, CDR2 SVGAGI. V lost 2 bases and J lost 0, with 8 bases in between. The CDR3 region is CASSYRQSSYNEQFF. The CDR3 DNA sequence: TGTGCCAGCAGTTACAGACAGAGCTCCTACAATGAGCAGTTCTTC.

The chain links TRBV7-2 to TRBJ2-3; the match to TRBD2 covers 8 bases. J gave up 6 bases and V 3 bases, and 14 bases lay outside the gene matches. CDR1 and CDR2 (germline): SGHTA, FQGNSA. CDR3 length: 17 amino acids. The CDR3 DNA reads TGTGCCAGCAGCTTTTTAAGCAGCGGGGGAAGGGCGGATACGCAGTATTTT. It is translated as CASSFLSSGGRADTQYF.